The rows below give T cell receptor beta chains drawn from one sample of a study of CD8+CD57+ T cells in acquired aplastic anemia. TCRdb reprocessed the reads with MiXCR, giving one entry per CDR3 protein. The table shows 200,000 or so distinct CDR3 sequences, with almost 50% occurring only once. Sequenced sample: sorted CD4+, CD8+, or CD8+CD57+ T cells (not recorded which) from PBMCs. The source is a human donor with aplastic anemia. Each CDR3 is given with its conserved first and last residue. The order of the fields is J gene, D gene, clone size, V gene, CDR3 protein, CDR3 DNA. A D gene is named only where the DNA matches it firmly. Rows may omit the clone size; those that give it use once, few, many or a size class.

j_call: TRBJ1-2; d_call: -; clone_size: -; v_call: TRBV27; cdr3_aa: CASRVAQGVSRYGYTF; cdr3_nt: TGTGCCAGCAGAGTCGCACAGGGAGTCAGTAGGTATGGCTACACCTTC
j_call: TRBJ2-7; d_call: -; clone_size: -; v_call: TRBV15; cdr3_aa: CATSRGLQIEQYF; cdr3_nt: TGTGCCACCAGCAGGGGACTTCAGATCGAGCAGTACTTC
j_call: TRBJ1-2; d_call: TRBD1; clone_size: many; v_call: TRBV6-5; cdr3_aa: CASSQGAGTYGYTF; cdr3_nt: TGTGCCAGCAGTCAGGGGGCAGGGACCTATGGCTACACCTTC
j_call: TRBJ2-2; d_call: -; clone_size: -; v_call: TRBV10-3; cdr3_aa: CAISSPRQNTGELFF; cdr3_nt: TGTGCCATCAGCTCCCCCCGGCAAAACACCGGGGAGCTGTTTTTT
j_call: TRBJ1-3; d_call: -; clone_size: many; v_call: TRBV7-8; cdr3_aa: CASSLGPDPGNTIYF; cdr3_nt: TGTGCCAGCAGCTTAGGTCCGGATCCCGGAAACACCATATATTTT
j_call: TRBJ2-1; d_call: -; clone_size: -; v_call: TRBV7-3; cdr3_aa: CASSETASSYNEQFF; cdr3_nt: TGTGCCAGCAGCGAGACAGCCAGCTCCTACAATGAGCAGTTCTTC
j_call: TRBJ2-2; d_call: TRBD2; clone_size: many; v_call: TRBV20-1; cdr3_aa: CSARGAGGLTGELFF; cdr3_nt: TGCAGTGCTAGAGGAGCGGGGGGACTCACCGGGGAGCTGTTTTTT
j_call: TRBJ2-1; d_call: TRBD2; clone_size: many; v_call: TRBV9; cdr3_aa: CEGGGTSGYNEQFF; cdr3_nt: TGTGAGGGGGGGGGGACTAGCGGGTACAATGAGCAGTTCTTC
j_call: TRBJ2-3; d_call: -; clone_size: many; v_call: TRBV11-3; cdr3_aa: CASSLGGAGDTQYF; cdr3_nt: TGTGCCAGCAGCTTAGGTGGGGCAGGAGATACGCAGTATTTT
j_call: TRBJ1-2; d_call: TRBD1; clone_size: few; v_call: TRBV3-1; cdr3_aa: CASSPTGANYGYTF; cdr3_nt: TGTGCCAGCAGCCCGACAGGGGCGAACTATGGCTACACCTTC
j_call: TRBJ2-7; d_call: TRBD2; clone_size: -; v_call: TRBV2; cdr3_aa: CASSGDYYEQYF; cdr3_nt: TGTGCCAGCAGCGGGGACTACTACGAGCAGTACTTC
j_call: TRBJ1-1; d_call: -; clone_size: -; v_call: TRBV25-1; cdr3_aa: CASSELSGRRSGVTEAFF; cdr3_nt: TGTGCCAGCAGTGAATTGAGTGGAAGAAGGTCCGGGGTCACTGAAGCTTTCTTT
j_call: TRBJ1-6; d_call: -; clone_size: -; v_call: TRBV9; cdr3_aa: CASSPPWQGKRSPLHF; cdr3_nt: TGTGCCAGCAGCCCCCCATGGCAGGGGAAAAGATCACCCCTCCACTTT
j_call: TRBJ1-4; d_call: -; clone_size: few; v_call: TRBV15; cdr3_aa: CATSRTEDEKLFF; cdr3_nt: TGTGCCACCAGCAGAACAGAAGATGAAAAACTGTTTTTT
j_call: TRBJ1-6; d_call: -; clone_size: -; v_call: TRBV11-2; cdr3_aa: CASSKGLSNSPLHF; cdr3_nt: TGTGCCAGCAGCAAGGGACTTTCTAATTCACCCCTCCACTTT
j_call: TRBJ1-2; d_call: TRBD1; clone_size: -; v_call: TRBV4-3; cdr3_aa: CASSTDRGGYGYTF; cdr3_nt: TGCGCCAGCAGCACCGACAGGGGTGGCTATGGCTACACCTTC
j_call: TRBJ1-3; d_call: TRBD1; clone_size: -; v_call: TRBV12-3/TRBV12-4; cdr3_aa: CASKRAGGNTIYF; cdr3_nt: TGTGCCAGCAAAAGGGCAGGGGGGAACACCATATATTTT
j_call: TRBJ2-7; d_call: TRBD1; clone_size: -; v_call: TRBV7-9; cdr3_aa: CASSGQGPAYEQYF; cdr3_nt: TGTGCCAGCAGTGGACAGGGGCCCGCCTACGAGCAGTACTTC
j_call: TRBJ1-5; d_call: TRBD1; clone_size: many; v_call: TRBV3-1; cdr3_aa: CASSRGRGQPQHF; cdr3_nt: TGTGCCAGCAGCAGGGGGCGGGGTCAGCCCCAGCATTTT
j_call: TRBJ2-5; d_call: TRBD2; clone_size: many; v_call: TRBV12-3/TRBV12-4; cdr3_aa: CASSTTSGTQETQYF; cdr3_nt: TGTGCCAGCAGTACGACTAGCGGAACGCAAGAGACCCAGTACTTC
j_call: TRBJ1-2; d_call: TRBD1; clone_size: many; v_call: TRBV6-5; cdr3_aa: CASSSLGQGAYRGYTF; cdr3_nt: TGTGCCAGCAGCTCATTAGGACAGGGAGCCTATCGTGGCTACACCTTC
j_call: TRBJ1-2; d_call: -; clone_size: few; v_call: TRBV14; cdr3_aa: CASSQDFTQGYGYTF; cdr3_nt: TGTGCCAGCAGCCAAGATTTTACTCAAGGCTATGGCTACACCTTC
j_call: TRBJ2-7; d_call: -; clone_size: -; v_call: TRBV5-1; cdr3_aa: CASSLDTTGGNEQYF; cdr3_nt: TGCGCCAGCAGCTTGGACACAACCGGGGGCAACGAGCAGTACTTC
j_call: TRBJ2-7; d_call: TRBD2; clone_size: many; v_call: TRBV5-8; cdr3_aa: CASSLAGLAGDEQYF; cdr3_nt: TGTGCCAGCAGCTTGGCAGGACTAGCGGGGGACGAGCAGTACTTC
j_call: TRBJ1-1; d_call: -; clone_size: -; v_call: TRBV7-9; cdr3_aa: CASSFTGRRTEAFF; cdr3_nt: TGTGCCAGCAGTTTCACAGGGCGTCGGACTGAAGCTTTCTTT
j_call: TRBJ2-5; d_call: -; clone_size: -; v_call: TRBV19; cdr3_aa: CASGRGYGVTQYF; cdr3_nt: TGTGCCAGTGGGCGAGGTTATGGGGTGACCCAGTACTTC
j_call: TRBJ2-3; d_call: TRBD2; clone_size: few; v_call: TRBV2; cdr3_aa: CASLGTSGADTQYF; cdr3_nt: TGTGCCTCTCTAGGGACTAGCGGGGCAGATACGCAGTATTTT
j_call: TRBJ2-3; d_call: -; clone_size: -; v_call: TRBV20-1; cdr3_aa: CSAGTGPLLDTQYF; cdr3_nt: TGCAGTGCTGGCACCGGGCCATTGCTGGATACGCAGTATTTT
j_call: TRBJ2-1; d_call: TRBD2; clone_size: many; v_call: TRBV2; cdr3_aa: CASREGTSGGPQFF; cdr3_nt: TGTGCCAGCAGGGAGGGGACTAGCGGGGGCCCACAGTTCTTC
j_call: TRBJ1-1; d_call: -; clone_size: many; v_call: TRBV13; cdr3_aa: CASSLGPSSQAFF; cdr3_nt: TGTGCCAGCAGTCTTGGGCCCTCCTCTCAAGCTTTCTTT
j_call: TRBJ2-3; d_call: -; clone_size: -; v_call: TRBV5-1; cdr3_aa: CASSSAMYFCASSGGRLTDTQYF; cdr3_nt: -
j_call: TRBJ1-2; d_call: TRBD1; clone_size: -; v_call: TRBV10-3; cdr3_aa: CAISGTGDNYGYTF; cdr3_nt: TGTGCCATCAGCGGGACAGGGGACAACTATGGCTACACCTTC
j_call: TRBJ2-1; d_call: -; clone_size: once; v_call: TRBV29-1; cdr3_aa: CSVGSWNEQFF; cdr3_nt: TGCAGCGTCGGGTCGTGGAATGAGCAGTTCTTC
j_call: TRBJ1-3; d_call: -; clone_size: few; v_call: TRBV7-9; cdr3_aa: CAGSPQALSGNTIYF; cdr3_nt: TGTGCCGGCAGCCCCCAGGCGCTCTCTGGAAACACCATATATTTT
j_call: TRBJ2-5; d_call: -; clone_size: few; v_call: TRBV7-9; cdr3_aa: CASSGGSGQYF; cdr3_nt: TGTGCCAGCAGCGGGGGGTCGGGACAGTACTTC
j_call: TRBJ1-2; d_call: -; clone_size: -; v_call: TRBV19; cdr3_aa: CASSIGPGNYGYTF; cdr3_nt: TGTGCCAGTAGTATCGGTCCGGGGAACTATGGCTACACCTTC
j_call: TRBJ1-1; d_call: -; clone_size: many; v_call: TRBV4-1; cdr3_aa: CASSQDRENTEAFF; cdr3_nt: TGCGCCAGCAGCCAAGATAGAGAGAACACTGAAGCTTTCTTT
j_call: TRBJ2-1; d_call: -; clone_size: many; v_call: TRBV2; cdr3_aa: CATQLRPSSYNEQFF; cdr3_nt: TGTGCCACCCAGCTCCGACCAAGCTCCTACAATGAGCAGTTCTTC
j_call: TRBJ2-7; d_call: TRBD1; clone_size: many; v_call: TRBV20-1; cdr3_aa: CSAGSGQAYEQYF; cdr3_nt: TGCAGTGCGGGTTCTGGACAGGCGTACGAGCAGTACTTC
j_call: TRBJ1-2; d_call: TRBD1; clone_size: -; v_call: TRBV2; cdr3_aa: CAKRQGAGNTF; cdr3_nt: TGTGCCAAACGACAGGGGGCTGGAAACACCTTC
j_call: TRBJ1-1; d_call: -; clone_size: many; v_call: TRBV7-2; cdr3_aa: CASSSLDSLEAFF; cdr3_nt: TGTGCCAGCAGCTCCTTGGACAGTCTTGAAGCTTTCTTT
j_call: TRBJ2-7; d_call: -; clone_size: once; v_call: TRBV7-2; cdr3_aa: CASSEDGIYEQYF; cdr3_nt: TGTGCCAGCAGTGAGGACGGAATCTACGAGCAGTACTTC
j_call: TRBJ2-1; d_call: -; clone_size: -; v_call: TRBV20-1; cdr3_aa: CSARLGYSSYNEQFF; cdr3_nt: TGCAGTGCTAGATTGGGTTACAGCTCCTACAATGAGCAGTTCTTC
j_call: TRBJ2-3; d_call: -; clone_size: once; v_call: TRBV7-6; cdr3_aa: CASSRQRGTDTQYF; cdr3_nt: TGTGCCAGCAGCCGTCAACGGGGGACAGATACGCAGTATTTT
j_call: TRBJ1-2; d_call: -; clone_size: many; v_call: TRBV18; cdr3_aa: CASSPGGGYTF; cdr3_nt: TGTGCCAGCTCACCGGGAGGTGGCTACACCTTC
j_call: TRBJ1-6; d_call: -; clone_size: -; v_call: TRBV7-2; cdr3_aa: CASSPITGPSGSPLHF; cdr3_nt: TGTGCCAGCAGCCCGATTACAGGTCCCAGCGGTTCACCCCTCCACTTT
j_call: TRBJ2-3; d_call: -; clone_size: -; v_call: TRBV20-1; cdr3_aa: CSARAGQAITDTQYF; cdr3_nt: TGCAGTGCTCGAGCGGGACAGGCAATTACAGATACGCAGTATTTT
j_call: TRBJ2-5; d_call: TRBD1; clone_size: -; v_call: TRBV25-1; cdr3_aa: CASSENRGTQETQYF; cdr3_nt: TGTGCCAGCAGTGAAAACAGGGGGACTCAAGAGACCCAGTACTTC